Listed below are T cell receptor beta chains from one sample, sequenced in a study of control samples from healthy donors and cancer patients. The assay was immunoSEQ multiplex PCR, and TCRdb's table has in-frame clones only and misses some. The repertoire consists of 88,000 or so clones, with 94% occurring once and the leading ten covering 4.5% to 6%. The sequenced material came from blood. The source is a young woman in good health. Each CDR3 is given with its conserved first and last residue. A D gene is named only where the DNA matches it firmly. Clone sizes are given selectively: once, few, many, or a class where the clone is expanded.

v_call,j_call,clone_size,d_call,cdr3_length,cdr3_nt,cdr3_aa
TRBV5-1,TRBJ1-1,-,TRBD1,13,TGCGCCAGCAGCTTCGGACAGGGCACTGAAGCTTTCTTT,CASSFGQGTEAFF
TRBV10-3,TRBJ1-2,-,-,18,TGTGCCATCAGTGAGTCGAATTTTTTGACTTACGGGACGGGTGGCTACACCTTC,CAISESNFLTYGTGGYTF
TRBV15,TRBJ1-3,-,-,16,TGTGCCACCAGCAGAGATGCGGGTATATCTGGAAACACCATATATTTT,CATSRDAGISGNTIYF
TRBV7-3,TRBJ2-2,-,-,14,TGTGCCAGCAGCCGCGCCGGGGTGGCCGGGGAGCTGTTTTTT,CASSRAGVAGELFF
TRBV19,TRBJ2-2,-,-,13,TGTGCCAGTAGTATTCTCAGGACCGGGGAGCTGTTTTTT,CASSILRTGELFF
TRBV3-1/TRBV3-2,TRBJ2-4,-,-,12,TGTGCCAGCAGCCTGGAAAAAAACATTCAGTACTTC,CASSLEKNIQYF
TRBV4-3,TRBJ2-2,-,-,13,TGCGCCAGCAGCCAAGATTTGATAGAGGAGCTGTTTTTT,CASSQDLIEELFF
TRBV10-3,TRBJ1-3,-,TRBD1,14,TGTGCCACCCGACAGGGAGAACTAGGAAACACCATATATTTT,CATRQGELGNTIYF
TRBV7-2,TRBJ1-1,-,-,13,TGTGCCAGCAGCCGGAATAGGGGGTCTGAAGCTTTCTTT,CASSRNRGSEAFF
TRBV10-3,TRBJ2-2,-,-,15,TGTGCCATCAGTGAGGCAGGGGGGGACACCGGGGAGCTGTTTTTT,CAISEAGGDTGELFF
TRBV28,TRBJ1-4,once,-,15,TGTGCCAGCAGTTCACGGCAGACTGGGGGTGAAAAACTGTTTTTT,CASSSRQTGGEKLFF
TRBV7-6,TRBJ2-1,once,TRBD2,15,TGTGCCAGCAGCCACTGGACTAGCGGGGGGGTCTTTGAGTTCTTC,CASSHWTSGGVFEFF
TRBV20-1,TRBJ1-2,-,-,13,TGCAGTGCTAGTGGGGGCCTGGACTATGGCTACACCTTC,CSASGGLDYGYTF
TRBV7-8,TRBJ1-5,once,-,14,TGTGCCAGCAGCTCTAGGCAGGAATATCAGCCCCAGCATTTT,CASSSRQEYQPQHF
TRBV21-1,TRBJ1-4,-,-,15,TGTGCCAACCCAGCCCGTAATATATTTAATGAAAAACTGTTTTTT,CANPARNIFNEKLFF
TRBV18,TRBJ1-5,-,-,14,TGTGCCAGCTCCCGAACAGGGAATCTACTGCCCCAGCATTTT,CASSRTGNLLPQHF
TRBV28,TRBJ1-5,-,-,14,TGTGCCAGCAGTTTACGATATGGCGTTCAGCCCCAGCATTTT,CASSLRYGVQPQHF
TRBV9,TRBJ1-1,once,-,17,TGTGCCAGCAGCGTAGAGTCTGGACACTTAATGAACACTGAAGCTTTCTTT,CASSVESGHLMNTEAFF
TRBV28,TRBJ1-2,-,TRBD1,15,TGTGCCAGCAGTCAACCGGGACAGGGGGCGTTTGGCTACACCTTC,CASSQPGQGAFGYTF
TRBV7-3,TRBJ2-7,once,-,13,TGTGCCAGCAGCTTCAATCGGGAGTACGAGCAGTACTTC,CASSFNREYEQYF